This is a list of T cell receptor beta chains from one sample in a study of CD8+CD57+ T cells in acquired aplastic anemia. TCRdb re-called the reads through MiXCR, storing one row per CDR3 protein. The table has roughly 160,000 distinct CDR3 sequences, about 60% seen once. The specimen sequenced was sorted CD4+, CD8+, or CD8+CD57+ T cells (not recorded which) from PBMCs. The receptors were sampled from a human donor in good health. CDR3s include the opening cysteine and the closing phenylalanine or tryptophan. The D gene is left open where the match is weak. Some rows have no size entry. The others give once, few or many, or a class for an expanded clone.

j_gene: TRBJ2-7; d_gene: .; abundance: .; v_gene: TRBV7-8; CDR3nt: TGTGCCAGCAGCTCGGAGGTCAGGTCACCCCCTTACGAGCAGTACTTC; CDR3aa: CASSSEVRSPPYEQYF
j_gene: TRBJ2-7; d_gene: .; abundance: .; v_gene: TRBV24-1; CDR3nt: TGTGCCATCAGTGAGTGGGACGCTACCTCCTACGAGCAGTACTTC; CDR3aa: CAISEWDATSYEQYF
j_gene: TRBJ2-3; d_gene: .; abundance: .; v_gene: TRBV10-3; CDR3nt: TGTGCCATCAGCGAGGAGGTCCGGGCAGATACGCAGTATTTT; CDR3aa: CAISEEVRADTQYF
j_gene: TRBJ2-7; d_gene: .; abundance: .; v_gene: TRBV7-4; CDR3nt: TGTGCCAGCAGCCCGGAAAGGGAGCAGTACTTC; CDR3aa: CASSPEREQYF
j_gene: TRBJ2-2; d_gene: TRBD1; abundance: once; v_gene: TRBV5-1; CDR3nt: TGCGCCAGCAGCTGGGGACAGGGGTTAACCGGGGAGCTGTTTTTT; CDR3aa: CASSWGQGLTGELFF
j_gene: TRBJ2-2; d_gene: .; abundance: .; v_gene: TRBV15; CDR3nt: TGTGCCACCAGCCTACAGACGGCTGGAAACACCGGGGAGCTGTTTTTT; CDR3aa: CATSLQTAGNTGELFF
j_gene: TRBJ1-2; d_gene: .; abundance: .; v_gene: TRBV7-2; CDR3nt: TGTGCCAGCAGCCGGGGACGGAACTATGGCTACACCTTC; CDR3aa: CASSRGRNYGYTF
j_gene: TRBJ2-1; d_gene: .; abundance: many; v_gene: TRBV5-8; CDR3nt: TGTGCCCTTGGGTACAGTCAGCAGTTCTTC; CDR3aa: CALGYSQQFF
j_gene: TRBJ2-5; d_gene: .; abundance: .; v_gene: TRBV30; CDR3nt: TGTGCCTGGAGTTGGGCCTTGGGAGAGACCCAGTACTTC; CDR3aa: CAWSWALGETQYF
j_gene: TRBJ2-5; d_gene: TRBD1; abundance: .; v_gene: TRBV20-1; CDR3nt: TGCAGTGCCACCTCCTCGACAGGGCAAGAGACCCAGTACTTC; CDR3aa: CSATSSTGQETQYF
j_gene: TRBJ1-5; d_gene: .; abundance: .; v_gene: TRBV7-8; CDR3nt: TGTGCCAGCAGCTTAGAGCCTATTCAGCCCCAGCATTTT; CDR3aa: CASSLEPIQPQHF
j_gene: TRBJ1-4; d_gene: .; abundance: many; v_gene: TRBV3-1; CDR3nt: TGTGCCAGCAGCCTTGGACGGGGTGAAAAACTGTTTTTT; CDR3aa: CASSLGRGEKLFF
j_gene: TRBJ1-2; d_gene: TRBD1; abundance: .; v_gene: TRBV10-3; CDR3nt: TGTGCCATCACCCTCGACAGGGACTATGGCTACACCTTC; CDR3aa: CAITLDRDYGYTF
j_gene: TRBJ2-7; d_gene: .; abundance: .; v_gene: TRBV7-9; CDR3nt: TGTGCCAGCAGCTCCCCAGGGGTAGGGGAGCAGTACTTC; CDR3aa: CASSSPGVGEQYF
j_gene: TRBJ2-1; d_gene: .; abundance: .; v_gene: TRBV15; CDR3nt: TGTGCCACCAGCAGAGATCCGGGGCAGAGAGCGCAGTTCTTC; CDR3aa: CATSRDPGQRAQFF
j_gene: TRBJ2-7; d_gene: TRBD1; abundance: many; v_gene: TRBV27; CDR3nt: TGTGCCAGCAGTCGGACAGGGGGTTACGAGCAGTACTTC; CDR3aa: CASSRTGGYEQYF
j_gene: TRBJ2-7; d_gene: TRBD2; abundance: .; v_gene: TRBV5-6; CDR3nt: TGTACCAGCAGCGCGGGGGAGGGCTACGAGCAGTACTTC; CDR3aa: CTSSAGEGYEQYF
j_gene: TRBJ1-2; d_gene: .; abundance: .; v_gene: TRBV19; CDR3nt: TGTGCCAGTAGTATTGAGTGGTTGGGCGCTTCCCGCGGCTACACCTTC; CDR3aa: CASSIEWLGASRGYTF
j_gene: TRBJ2-7; d_gene: .; abundance: many; v_gene: TRBV5-8; CDR3nt: TGTGCCAGCAGCTTCGGGACGGCGGCGGGCTACGAGCAGTACTTC; CDR3aa: CASSFGTAAGYEQYF
j_gene: TRBJ1-2; d_gene: .; abundance: .; v_gene: TRBV19; CDR3nt: TGTGCCAGTAGTATGCCCAGACTCTATGGCTACACCTTC; CDR3aa: CASSMPRLYGYTF
j_gene: TRBJ2-7; d_gene: TRBD2; abundance: many; v_gene: TRBV4-1; CDR3nt: TGCGCCAGCAGTCAACTAATACAAGCGGGAGGGTACGAGCAGTACTTC; CDR3aa: CASSQLIQAGGYEQYF
j_gene: TRBJ2-2; d_gene: TRBD2; abundance: many; v_gene: TRBV7-8; CDR3nt: TGTGCCAGCAGCTTAACGGGACTAGCGGGAGGCCGTGACGGGGAGCTGTTTTTT; CDR3aa: CASSLTGLAGGRDGELFF
j_gene: TRBJ2-3; d_gene: .; abundance: .; v_gene: TRBV7-2; CDR3nt: TGTGCCAGCAGCTTAGACCCAGGGCGGAGCACAGATACGCAGTATTTT; CDR3aa: CASSLDPGRSTDTQYF
j_gene: TRBJ1-5; d_gene: .; abundance: many; v_gene: TRBV7-8; CDR3nt: TGTGCCAGCAGCCCCACCGCAGGGGAGGGCAATCAGCCCCAGCATTTT; CDR3aa: CASSPTAGEGNQPQHF
j_gene: TRBJ1-1; d_gene: .; abundance: .; v_gene: TRBV2; CDR3nt: TGTGCCAGCAGTGCAACTGAAGCTTTCTTT; CDR3aa: CASSATEAFF
j_gene: TRBJ1-6; d_gene: .; abundance: .; v_gene: TRBV25-1; CDR3nt: TGTGCCAGCACCACGCAGGGTTTCTTTTATTCACCCCTCCACTTT; CDR3aa: CASTTQGFFYSPLHF
j_gene: TRBJ2-1; d_gene: TRBD2; abundance: few; v_gene: TRBV10-3; CDR3nt: TGTGCCATCAGTGATCCGGGACTAGCGGGACGGAATGAGCAGTTCTTC; CDR3aa: CAISDPGLAGRNEQFF
j_gene: TRBJ1-1; d_gene: .; abundance: .; v_gene: TRBV11-2; CDR3nt: TGTGCCAGCAGCTTGGCCGGGATCACTGAAGCTTTCTTT; CDR3aa: CASSLAGITEAFF
j_gene: TRBJ2-7; d_gene: TRBD1; abundance: .; v_gene: TRBV2; CDR3nt: TGTGCCAGCAGAGAGACAGGGCGGTACGAGCAGTACTTC; CDR3aa: CASRETGRYEQYF
j_gene: TRBJ2-7; d_gene: TRBD1; abundance: many; v_gene: TRBV7-8; CDR3nt: TGTGCCAGCAGCTTAGGAGCGGACAGGTCGGATGGGTCCCCATACGAGCAGTACTTC; CDR3aa: CASSLGADRSDGSPYEQYF
j_gene: TRBJ2-7; d_gene: TRBD1; abundance: .; v_gene: TRBV6-1; CDR3nt: TGTGCCAGCAGTGAAGCGGCAGGACAGGGGGTATACGAGCAGTACTTC; CDR3aa: CASSEAAGQGVYEQYF
j_gene: TRBJ2-1; d_gene: .; abundance: .; v_gene: TRBV5-1; CDR3nt: TGCGCCAGCAGTCGTAGAAATGAGCAGTTCTTC; CDR3aa: CASSRRNEQFF
j_gene: TRBJ2-1; d_gene: TRBD2; abundance: .; v_gene: TRBV7-8; CDR3nt: TGTGCCAGCAGCTTAGCGCGGCAGCGGGGGAACAATGAGCAGTTCTTC; CDR3aa: CASSLARQRGNNEQFF
j_gene: TRBJ1-2; d_gene: .; abundance: .; v_gene: TRBV24-1; CDR3nt: TGTGCCACCAGTGATTCGAACAAGGGTGGCTACACCTTC; CDR3aa: CATSDSNKGGYTF
j_gene: TRBJ1-5; d_gene: .; abundance: few; v_gene: TRBV4-1; CDR3nt: TGCGCCAGCAGCCAAGGTCCCCCCGGGCAGGGACTGACCAATCAGCCCCAGCATTTT; CDR3aa: CASSQGPPGQGLTNQPQHF
j_gene: TRBJ2-7; d_gene: .; abundance: many; v_gene: TRBV27; CDR3nt: TGTGCCAGCAGCCGGAGGGGGCTCTACGAGCAGTACTTC; CDR3aa: CASSRRGLYEQYF
j_gene: TRBJ2-5; d_gene: TRBD2; abundance: many; v_gene: TRBV25-1; CDR3nt: TGTGCCAGCAGTGAATGGCTAGCGGGAGAGGAGACCCAGTACTTC; CDR3aa: CASSEWLAGEETQYF
j_gene: TRBJ2-7; d_gene: .; abundance: .; v_gene: TRBV20-1; CDR3nt: TGCAGTGCTAGTACAGGGCCCTCCTACGAGCAGTACTTC; CDR3aa: CSASTGPSYEQYF
j_gene: TRBJ2-7; d_gene: TRBD1; abundance: .; v_gene: TRBV7-4; CDR3nt: TGTGCCAGCAGCCGGGACAGGAGGAGCTCCTACGAGCAGTACTTC; CDR3aa: CASSRDRRSSYEQYF
j_gene: TRBJ1-5; d_gene: TRBD1; abundance: .; v_gene: TRBV6-5; CDR3nt: TGTGCCAGCAGTGAAGGACAGGGCAATCAGCCCCAGCATTTT; CDR3aa: CASSEGQGNQPQHF
j_gene: TRBJ1-2; d_gene: TRBD1; abundance: .; v_gene: TRBV20-1; CDR3nt: TGCAGTGCTGACAGGGTGGATGGCTACACCTTC; CDR3aa: CSADRVDGYTF
j_gene: TRBJ2-7; d_gene: .; abundance: .; v_gene: TRBV9; CDR3nt: TGTGCCAGCAGCTTAGTGTCGGACCGCTACGAGCAGTACTTC; CDR3aa: CASSLVSDRYEQYF
j_gene: TRBJ1-1; d_gene: .; abundance: .; v_gene: TRBV10-3; CDR3nt: TGTGCCACCAAGGAGGGCTGGAACACTGAAGCTTTCTTT; CDR3aa: CATKEGWNTEAFF
j_gene: TRBJ2-1; d_gene: TRBD2; abundance: .; v_gene: TRBV9; CDR3nt: TGTGCCAATACACAGGGACTAGCGGGGTCCTACAATGAGCAGTTCTTC; CDR3aa: CANTQGLAGSYNEQFF
j_gene: TRBJ1-1; d_gene: .; abundance: .; v_gene: TRBV9; CDR3nt: TGTGCCAGCACCACCGAGGGGGGGAACACTGAAGCTTTCTTT; CDR3aa: CASTTEGGNTEAFF
j_gene: TRBJ2-7; d_gene: .; abundance: .; v_gene: TRBV6-8; CDR3nt: TGTGCCAGCAGTTACGGTGCAGGGGTCAACGAGCAGTACTTC; CDR3aa: CASSYGAGVNEQYF